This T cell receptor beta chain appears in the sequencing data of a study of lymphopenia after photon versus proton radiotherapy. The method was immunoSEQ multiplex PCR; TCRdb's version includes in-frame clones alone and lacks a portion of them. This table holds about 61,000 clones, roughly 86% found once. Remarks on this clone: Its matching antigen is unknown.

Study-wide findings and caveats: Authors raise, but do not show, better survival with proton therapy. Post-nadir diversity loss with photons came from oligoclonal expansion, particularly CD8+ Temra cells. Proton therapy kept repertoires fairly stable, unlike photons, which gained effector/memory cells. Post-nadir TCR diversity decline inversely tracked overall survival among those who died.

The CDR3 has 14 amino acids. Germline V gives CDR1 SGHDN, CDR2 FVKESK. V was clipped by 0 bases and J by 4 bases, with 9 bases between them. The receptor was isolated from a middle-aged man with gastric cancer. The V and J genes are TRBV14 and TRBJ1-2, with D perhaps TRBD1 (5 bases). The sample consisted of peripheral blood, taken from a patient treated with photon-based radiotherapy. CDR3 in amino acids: CASSQDDSPYGYTF. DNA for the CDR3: TGTGCCAGCAGCCAAGACGACAGCCCCTATGGCTACACCTTC.